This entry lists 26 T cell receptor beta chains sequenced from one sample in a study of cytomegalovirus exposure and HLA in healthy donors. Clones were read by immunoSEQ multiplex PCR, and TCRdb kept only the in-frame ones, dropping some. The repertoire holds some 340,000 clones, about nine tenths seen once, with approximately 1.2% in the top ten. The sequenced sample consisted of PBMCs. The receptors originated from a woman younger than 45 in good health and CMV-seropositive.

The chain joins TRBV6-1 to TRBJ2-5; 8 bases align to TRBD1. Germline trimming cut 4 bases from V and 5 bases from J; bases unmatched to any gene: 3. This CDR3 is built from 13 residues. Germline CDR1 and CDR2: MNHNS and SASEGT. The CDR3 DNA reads TGTGCCAGCAGTGGACAGGGGCAGGAGACCCAGTACTTC. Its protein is CASSGQGQETQYF.

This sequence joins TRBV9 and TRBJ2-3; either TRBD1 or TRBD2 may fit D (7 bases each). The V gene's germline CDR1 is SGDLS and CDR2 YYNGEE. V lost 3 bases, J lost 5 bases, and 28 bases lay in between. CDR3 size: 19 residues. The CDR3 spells CASSARPNSREGAKDTQYF. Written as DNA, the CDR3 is TGTGCCAGCAGCGCCAGGCCCAACAGCAGGGAGGGGGCCAAAGATACGCAGTATTTT.

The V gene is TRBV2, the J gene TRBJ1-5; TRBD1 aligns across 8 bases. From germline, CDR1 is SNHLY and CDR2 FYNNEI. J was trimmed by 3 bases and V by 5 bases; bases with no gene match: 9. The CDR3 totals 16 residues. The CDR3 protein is CASSWGGTGLNQPQHF. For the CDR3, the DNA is TGTGCCAGCAGTTGGGGGGGGACAGGCCTCAATCAGCCCCAGCATTTT. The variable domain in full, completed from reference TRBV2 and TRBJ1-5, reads EPEVTQTPSHQVTQMGQEVILRCVPISNHLYFYWYRQILGQKVEFLVSFYNNEISEKSEIFDDQFSVERPDGSNFTLKIRSTKLEDSAMYFCASSWGGTGLNQPQHFGDGTRLSIL.

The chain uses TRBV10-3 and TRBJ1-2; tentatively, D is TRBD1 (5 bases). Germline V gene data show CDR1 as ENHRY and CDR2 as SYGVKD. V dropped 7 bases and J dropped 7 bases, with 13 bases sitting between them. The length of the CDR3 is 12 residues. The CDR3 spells CAITLGAAGYTF. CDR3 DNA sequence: TGTGCCATCACCTTAGGGGCGGCTGGCTACACCTTC.

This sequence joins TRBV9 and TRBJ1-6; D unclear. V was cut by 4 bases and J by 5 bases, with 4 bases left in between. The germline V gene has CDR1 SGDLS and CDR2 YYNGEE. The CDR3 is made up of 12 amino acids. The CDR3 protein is CASSRDNSPLHF. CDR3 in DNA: TGTGCCAGCAGCAGGGATAATTCACCCCTCCACTTT.

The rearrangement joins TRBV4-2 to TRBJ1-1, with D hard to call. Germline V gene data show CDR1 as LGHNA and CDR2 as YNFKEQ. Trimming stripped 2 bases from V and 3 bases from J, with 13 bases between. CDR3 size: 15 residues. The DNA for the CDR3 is TGTGCCAGCAGCCAACCCTGGCTGGCGGACACTGAAGCTTTCTTT. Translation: CASSQPWLADTEAFF.

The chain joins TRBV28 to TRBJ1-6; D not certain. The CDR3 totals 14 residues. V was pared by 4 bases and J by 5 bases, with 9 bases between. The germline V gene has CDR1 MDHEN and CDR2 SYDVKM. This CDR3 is CASSSGVDNSPLHF. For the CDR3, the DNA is TGTGCCAGCAGTTCCGGGGTGGATAATTCACCCCTCCACTTT.

The CDR3 loop is CASSLRQPQETQYF. CDR3 bases: TGTGCCAGCAGCTTGAGACAGCCACAAGAGACCCAGTACTTC. The V and J genes are TRBV28 and TRBJ2-5, with D possibly matching TRBD1 (5 bases). Germline lookup yields CDR1 MDHEN and CDR2 SYDVKM. CDR3 length: 14 residues. V was cut by 6 bases and J by 2 bases, with 13 bases left in between. Full variable domain (outside the CDR3, taken from reference TRBV28 and TRBJ2-5): DVKVTQSSRYLVKRTGEKVFLECVQDMDHENMFWYRQDPGLGLRLIYFSYDVKMKEKGDIPEGYSVSREKKERFSLILESASTNQTSMYLCASSLRQPQETQYFGPGTRLLVL.

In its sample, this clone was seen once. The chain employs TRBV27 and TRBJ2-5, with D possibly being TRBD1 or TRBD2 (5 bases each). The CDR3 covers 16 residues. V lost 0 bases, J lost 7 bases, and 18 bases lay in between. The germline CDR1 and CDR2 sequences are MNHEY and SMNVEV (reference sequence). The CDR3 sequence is CASSLSRGLRAGTQYF. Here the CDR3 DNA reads TGTGCCAGCAGTTTATCTAGAGGACTCAGGGCAGGGACCCAGTACTTC.

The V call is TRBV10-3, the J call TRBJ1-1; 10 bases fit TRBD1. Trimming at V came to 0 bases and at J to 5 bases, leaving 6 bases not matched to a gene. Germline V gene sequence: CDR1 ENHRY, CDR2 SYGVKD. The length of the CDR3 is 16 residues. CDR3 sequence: CAISESGQGLWTEAFF. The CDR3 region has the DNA TGTGCCATCAGTGAGTCGGGACAGGGGCTTTGGACTGAAGCTTTCTTT.

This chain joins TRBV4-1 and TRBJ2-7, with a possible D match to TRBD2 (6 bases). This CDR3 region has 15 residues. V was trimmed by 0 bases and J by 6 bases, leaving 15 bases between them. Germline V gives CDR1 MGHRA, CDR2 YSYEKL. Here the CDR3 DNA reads TGCGCCAGCAGCCAAGATGGAGGGTTACTGCGCGAGCAGTACTTC. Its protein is CASSQDGGLLREQYF.

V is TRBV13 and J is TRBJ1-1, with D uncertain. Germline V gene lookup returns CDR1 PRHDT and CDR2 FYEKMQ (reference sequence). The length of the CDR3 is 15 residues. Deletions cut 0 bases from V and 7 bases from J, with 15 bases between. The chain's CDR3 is CASSLGTGRGFEAFF. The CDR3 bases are TGTGCCAGCAGCTTAGGCACCGGCCGCGGGTTTGAAGCTTTCTTT.

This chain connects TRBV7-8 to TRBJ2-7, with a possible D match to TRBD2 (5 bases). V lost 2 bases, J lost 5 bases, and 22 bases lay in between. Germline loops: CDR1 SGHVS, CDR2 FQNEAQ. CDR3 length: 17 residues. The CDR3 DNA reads TGTGCCAGCAGCTTATTGAGGGCGACCCGAGTGTCCCACGAGCAGTACTTC. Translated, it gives CASSLLRATRVSHEQYF.

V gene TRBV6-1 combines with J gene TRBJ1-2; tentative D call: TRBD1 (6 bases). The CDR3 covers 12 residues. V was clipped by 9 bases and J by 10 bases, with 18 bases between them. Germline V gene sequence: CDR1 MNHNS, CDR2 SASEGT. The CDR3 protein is CASTLIGGDYTF. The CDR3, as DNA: TGTGCCAGTACCTTGATAGGGGGTGACTACACCTTC.

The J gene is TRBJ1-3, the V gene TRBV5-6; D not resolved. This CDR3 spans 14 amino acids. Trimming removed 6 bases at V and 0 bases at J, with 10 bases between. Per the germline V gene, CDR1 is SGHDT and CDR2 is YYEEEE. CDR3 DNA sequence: TGTGCCAGCATAGGACGGGCCTCTGGAAACACCATATATTTT. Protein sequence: CASIGRASGNTIYF.

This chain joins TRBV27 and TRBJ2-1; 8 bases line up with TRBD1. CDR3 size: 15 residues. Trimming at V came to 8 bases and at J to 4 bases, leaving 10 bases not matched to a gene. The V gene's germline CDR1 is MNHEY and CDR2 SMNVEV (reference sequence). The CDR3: CASAKGRGLYNEQFF. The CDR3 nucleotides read TGTGCCAGCGCCAAGGGCAGGGGGCTGTACAATGAGCAGTTCTTC.

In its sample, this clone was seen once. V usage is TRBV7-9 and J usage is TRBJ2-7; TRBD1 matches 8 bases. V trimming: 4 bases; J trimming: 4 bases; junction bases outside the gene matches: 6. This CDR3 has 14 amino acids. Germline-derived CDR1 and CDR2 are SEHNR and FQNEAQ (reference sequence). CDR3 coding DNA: TGTGCCAGCAGCTGGTTCCAGGGGGCGTACGAGCAGTACTTC. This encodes CASSWFQGAYEQYF.

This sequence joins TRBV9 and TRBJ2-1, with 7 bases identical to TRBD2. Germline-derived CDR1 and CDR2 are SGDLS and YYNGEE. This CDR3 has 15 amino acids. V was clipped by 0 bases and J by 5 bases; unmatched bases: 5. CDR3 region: CASSVVGTNNNEQFF. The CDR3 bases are TGTGCCAGCAGCGTAGTCGGGACTAACAACAATGAGCAGTTCTTC.

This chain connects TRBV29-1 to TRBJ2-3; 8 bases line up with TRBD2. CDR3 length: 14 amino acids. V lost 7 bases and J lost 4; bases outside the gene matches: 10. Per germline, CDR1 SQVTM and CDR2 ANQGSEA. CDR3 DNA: TGCAGCGCAATTAGCGGGGCGGGCCCAGATACGCAGTATTTT. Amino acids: CSAISGAGPDTQYF.

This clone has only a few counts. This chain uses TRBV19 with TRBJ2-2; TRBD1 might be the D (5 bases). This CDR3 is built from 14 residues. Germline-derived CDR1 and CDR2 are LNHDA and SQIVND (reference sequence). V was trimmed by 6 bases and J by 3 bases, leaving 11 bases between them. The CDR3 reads CASRIQEDTGELFF. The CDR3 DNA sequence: TGTGCCAGTAGAATACAGGAAGACACCGGGGAGCTGTTTTTT.

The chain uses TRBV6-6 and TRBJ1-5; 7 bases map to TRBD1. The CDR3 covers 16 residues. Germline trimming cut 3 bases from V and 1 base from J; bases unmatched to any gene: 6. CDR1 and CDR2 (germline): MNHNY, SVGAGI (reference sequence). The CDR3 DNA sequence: TGTGCCAGCAGTTATAGAGGGGGCGAAAGCAATCAGCCCCAGCATTTT. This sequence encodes CASSYRGGESNQPQHF.

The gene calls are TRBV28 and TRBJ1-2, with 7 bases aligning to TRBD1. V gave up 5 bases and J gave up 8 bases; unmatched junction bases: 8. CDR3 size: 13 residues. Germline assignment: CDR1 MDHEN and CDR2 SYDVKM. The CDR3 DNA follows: TGTGCCAGCAGTCCCACAGGGGTTAACGGCTACACCTTC. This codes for CASSPTGVNGYTF.

DNA for the CDR3: TGCGCCAGCAGCTTGCAGGGGGTCCCTTTACCCCTCCACTTT. Amino acid sequence: CASSLQGVPLPLHF. The rearrangement links TRBV5-1 to TRBJ1-6, with 7 bases lining up with TRBD1. From germline, CDR1 is SGHRS and CDR2 YFSETQ. This CDR3 has 14 amino acids. J lost 12 bases, V lost 1 base, and 7 bases had no gene match.

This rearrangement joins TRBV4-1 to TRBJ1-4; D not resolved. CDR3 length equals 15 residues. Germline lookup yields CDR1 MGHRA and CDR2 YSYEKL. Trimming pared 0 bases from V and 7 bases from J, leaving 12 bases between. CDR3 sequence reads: CASSQEGKEAEKLFF. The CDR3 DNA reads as TGCGCCAGCAGCCAAGAGGGGAAAGAGGCTGAAAAACTGTTTTTT.

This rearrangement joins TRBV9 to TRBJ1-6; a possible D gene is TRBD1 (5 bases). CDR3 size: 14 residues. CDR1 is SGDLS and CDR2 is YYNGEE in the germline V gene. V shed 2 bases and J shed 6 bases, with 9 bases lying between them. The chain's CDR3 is CASSVSDSNSPLHF. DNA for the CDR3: TGTGCCAGCAGCGTCTCTGACAGTAATTCACCCCTCCACTTT.

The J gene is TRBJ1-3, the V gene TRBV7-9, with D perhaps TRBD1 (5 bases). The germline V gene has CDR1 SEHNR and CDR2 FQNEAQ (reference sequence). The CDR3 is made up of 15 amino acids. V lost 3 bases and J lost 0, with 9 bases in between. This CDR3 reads CASSFGGISGNTIYF. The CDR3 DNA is TGTGCCAGCAGCTTCGGGGGGATCTCTGGAAACACCATATATTTT.